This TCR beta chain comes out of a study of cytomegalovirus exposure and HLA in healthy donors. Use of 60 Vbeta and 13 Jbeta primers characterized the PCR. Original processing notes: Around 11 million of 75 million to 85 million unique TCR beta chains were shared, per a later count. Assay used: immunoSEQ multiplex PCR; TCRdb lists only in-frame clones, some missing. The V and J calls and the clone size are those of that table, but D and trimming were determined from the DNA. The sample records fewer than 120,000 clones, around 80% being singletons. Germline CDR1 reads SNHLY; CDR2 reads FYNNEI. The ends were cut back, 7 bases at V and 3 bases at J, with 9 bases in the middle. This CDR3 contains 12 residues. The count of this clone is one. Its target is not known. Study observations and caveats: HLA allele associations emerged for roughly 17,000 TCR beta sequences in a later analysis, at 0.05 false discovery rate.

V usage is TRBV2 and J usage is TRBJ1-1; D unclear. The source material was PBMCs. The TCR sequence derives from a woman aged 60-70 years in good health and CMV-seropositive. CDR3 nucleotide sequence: TGTGCCAGCACAAACGGGGACACTGAAGCTTTCTTT. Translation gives CASTNGDTEAFF.